The 6 T cell receptor beta chains below all came from one sample that was sequenced in a study of cytomegalovirus exposure and HLA in healthy donors. The PCR employed 60 Vbeta primers together with 13 Jbeta primers. Sequencing was performed with immunoSEQ multiplex PCR; in TCRdb, only in-frame clones are kept and a portion is missing. The sample yields over 150,000 clones, over 70% seen once. Sequencing input: PBMCs. Receptors originate from a man aged 25-45 years in good health and CMV-seronegative.

The V call is TRBV9, the J call TRBJ2-5; TRBD1 aligns across 10 bases. CDR3 length: 16 amino acids. Germline V lookup: CDR1 SGDLS, CDR2 YYNGEE. The junction had 8 bases not matched to a gene; V was cut back by 3 bases and J by 3 bases. CDR3 nucleotides: TGTGCCAGCAGCGCAAGGACAGGGGGGCTCGAAGAGACCCAGTACTTC. This encodes CASSARTGGLEETQYF.

The chain is built from TRBV6-1 and TRBJ2-7, with a possible D match to TRBD1 (6 bases). This CDR3 has 14 residues. Trimming pared 6 bases from V and 3 bases from J, leaving 15 bases between. CDR1 is MNHNS and CDR2 is SASEGT in the germline V gene. CDR3 DNA sequence: TGTGCCAGCAGACACACGGGACACGGCTACGAGCAGTACTTC. Its protein is CASRHTGHGYEQYF.

V and J are TRBV5-5 and TRBJ1-1; 7 bases align to TRBD1. Trimming at V came to 2 bases and at J to 4 bases, leaving 5 bases not matched to a gene. This CDR3 spans 14 amino acids. CDR1 is SGHKS, CDR2 YYEKEE, per germline (reference sequence). The CDR3 DNA sequence: TGTGCCAGCAGCTTTATAGGACAGGTCACTGAAGCTTTCTTT. Its translation: CASSFIGQVTEAFF.

The V call is TRBV19, the J call TRBJ1-1; D is ambiguous. The V end was cut by 5 bases, the J end by 1 base, with 17 bases between. This CDR3 has 16 amino acids. From germline, CDR1 is LNHDA and CDR2 SQIVND (reference sequence). The CDR3 protein is CASSSIMAEGNTEAFF. The DNA for the CDR3 is TGTGCCAGTAGTTCTATAATGGCCGAGGGGAACACTGAAGCTTTCTTT. The full variable domain, its missing parts supplied by reference TRBV19 and TRBJ1-1, is DGGITQSPKYLFRKEGQNVTLSCEQNLNHDAMYWYRQDPGQGLRLIYYSQIVNDFQKGDIAEGYSVSREKKESFPLTVTSAQKNPTAFYLCASSSIMAEGNTEAFFGQGTRLTVV.

The chain recombines TRBV11-2 with TRBJ2-7; TRBD1 matches 8 bases. The J segment lost 2 bases and the V segment lost 5 bases, leaving 5 bases of the junction unmatched. The germline V gene encodes CDR1 SGHAT and CDR2 FQNNGV. The CDR3 runs 14 residues. CDR3 DNA: TGTGCCAGCAGCCCCCCGGGACAGGCCTACGAGCAGTACTTC. Its translation: CASSPPGQAYEQYF.

This rearrangement joins TRBV2 to TRBJ1-4; D possibly corresponds to TRBD1 (5 bases). Trimming pared 6 bases from V and 7 bases from J, leaving 12 bases between. The CDR3 length is 13 residues. Per the germline V gene, CDR1 is SNHLY and CDR2 is FYNNEI. CDR3 nucleotides: TGTGCCAGCAGCTGGTCCGGGGGTGAAAAACTGTTTTTT. It encodes CASSWSGGEKLFF.